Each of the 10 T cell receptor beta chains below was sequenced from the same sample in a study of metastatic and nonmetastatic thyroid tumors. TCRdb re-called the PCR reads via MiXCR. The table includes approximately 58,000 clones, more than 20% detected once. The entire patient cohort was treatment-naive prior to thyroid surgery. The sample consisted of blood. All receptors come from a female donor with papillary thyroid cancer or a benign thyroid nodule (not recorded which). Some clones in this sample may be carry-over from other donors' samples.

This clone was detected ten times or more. The CDR3 here is CSANGGQGHQPQHF. CDR3 DNA sequence: TGCAGTGCCAACGGGGGACAGGGTCATCAGCCCCAGCATTTT. The genes are TRBV20-1 and TRBJ1-5, with 9 bases fitting TRBD1. Germline CDR1 DFQATT, CDR2 SNEGSKA (reference sequence). Unmatched junction bases numbered 8, after V lost 6 bases and J lost 5 bases. The CDR3 contains 14 residues.

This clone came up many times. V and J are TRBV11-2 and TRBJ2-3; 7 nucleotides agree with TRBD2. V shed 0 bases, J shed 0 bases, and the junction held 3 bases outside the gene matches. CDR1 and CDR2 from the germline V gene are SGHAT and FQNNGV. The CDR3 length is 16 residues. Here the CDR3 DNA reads TGTGCCAGCAGCTTAGATGGTAGCGGGAGCACAGATACGCAGTATTTT. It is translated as CASSLDGSGSTDTQYF.

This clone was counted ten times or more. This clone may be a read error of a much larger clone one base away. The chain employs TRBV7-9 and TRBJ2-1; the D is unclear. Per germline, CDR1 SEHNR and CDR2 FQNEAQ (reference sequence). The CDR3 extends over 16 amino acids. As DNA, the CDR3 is TGTGCCAGCAGCACGACTCAATTTGCCTCCTACGATGAGCAGTTCTTC. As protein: CASSTTQFASYDEQFF.

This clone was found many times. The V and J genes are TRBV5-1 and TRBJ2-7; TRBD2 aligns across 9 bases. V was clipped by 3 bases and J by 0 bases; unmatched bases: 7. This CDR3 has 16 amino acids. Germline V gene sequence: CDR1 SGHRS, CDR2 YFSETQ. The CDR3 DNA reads TGCGCCAGCAGCTCCGGTTCTAGCGGGGCCTCCTACGAGCAGTACTTC. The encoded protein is CASSSGSSGASYEQYF. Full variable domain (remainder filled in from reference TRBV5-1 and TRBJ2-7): KAGVTQTPRYLIKTRGQQVTLSCSPISGHRSVSWYQQTPGQGLQFLFEYFSETQRNKGNFPGRFSGRQFSNSRSEMNVSTLELGDSALYLCASSSGSSGASYEQYFGPGTRLTVT.

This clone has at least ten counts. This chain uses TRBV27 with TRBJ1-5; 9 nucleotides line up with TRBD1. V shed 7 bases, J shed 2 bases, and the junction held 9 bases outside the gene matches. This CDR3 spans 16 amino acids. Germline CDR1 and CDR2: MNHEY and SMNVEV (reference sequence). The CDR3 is CASNRYRQGGNQPQHF. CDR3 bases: TGTGCCAGCAACAGATATCGACAGGGGGGCAATCAGCCCCAGCATTTT.

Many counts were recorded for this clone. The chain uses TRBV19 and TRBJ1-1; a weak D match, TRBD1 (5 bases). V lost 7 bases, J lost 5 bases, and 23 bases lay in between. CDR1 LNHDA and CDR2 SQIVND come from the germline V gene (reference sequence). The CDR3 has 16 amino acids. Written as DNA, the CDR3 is TGTGCCAGTATCCGCCGGAGCGGGGGTGGGCTAACTGAAGCTTTCTTT. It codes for CASIRRSGGGLTEAFF.

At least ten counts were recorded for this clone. CDR3 sequence: CASTLRGRRGELFF. CDR3 nucleotides: TGTGCCAGCACTCTCAGGGGGAGGAGAGGGGAGCTGTTTTTT. This chain links TRBV12-3 or TRBV12-4 with TRBJ2-2; D is perhaps TRBD1 (7 bases). The CDR3 runs to 14 residues. V dropped 7 bases and J dropped 8 bases, with 17 bases sitting between them.

CDR3 sequence reads: CASSFAVPYSGNTIYF. Here the CDR3 DNA reads TGCGCCAGCAGCTTTGCAGTGCCATACTCTGGAAACACCATATATTTT. The chain employs TRBV5-1 and TRBJ1-3; no definite D call. Trimming took off 2 bases at V and 0 bases at J, with 12 bases between the two ends. From germline, CDR1 is SGHRS and CDR2 YFSETQ. The CDR3 length is 16 residues.

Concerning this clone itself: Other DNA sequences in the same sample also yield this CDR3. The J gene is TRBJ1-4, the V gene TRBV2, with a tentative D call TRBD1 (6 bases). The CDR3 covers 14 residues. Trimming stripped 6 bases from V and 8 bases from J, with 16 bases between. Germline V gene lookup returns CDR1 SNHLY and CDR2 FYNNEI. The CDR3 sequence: CASSRGGEREKLFF. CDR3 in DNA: TGTGCCAGCAGCCGAGGGGGAGAGAGAGAAAAACTGTTTTTT.

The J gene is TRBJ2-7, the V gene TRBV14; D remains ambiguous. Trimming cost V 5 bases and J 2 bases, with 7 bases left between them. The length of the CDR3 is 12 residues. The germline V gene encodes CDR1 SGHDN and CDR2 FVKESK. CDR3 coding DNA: TGTGCCAGCAGCTTTCAGGCCTACGAGCAGTACTTC. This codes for CASSFQAYEQYF.